This T cell receptor (beta chain) was sequenced for a study of CD8 T cells in ankylosing spondylitis. The sample holds many counts of this clonotype. Its antigen is not known. One end of the junction varies from germline; a read error may be responsible. Construction of TCR beta libraries was performed using quantitative 5'-RACE with molecular barcodes. A single record per CDR3 protein comes from TCRdb applying MiXCR to the 5' RACE reads. Of approximately 140,000 distinct CDR3 sequences in the sample, about 42% were seen once. CDR3 size: 11 residues. Germline loops: CDR1 SGHRS, CDR2 YFSETQ. Whole-study results and caveats: In ankylosing spondylitis blood, a motif of seven to nine highly homologous TCR beta variants appeared characteristic. Earlier studies detected some motif variants in reactive arthritis synovial fluid and blood. Disease-linked clones reportedly concentrated significantly in matched ankylosing spondylitis synovial fluid.

The sequenced sample consisted of synovial fluid, either unsorted or a sorted T cell fraction (not recorded which). This sequence originates from a male donor with ankylosing spondylitis. The chain carries TRBV5-1 and TRBJ2-7; D is unclear. CDR3 loop: CASSLGYEQYF. The CDR3, as DNA: TGTGCCAGCAGCCTGGGGTACGAGCAGTACTTC.